The present T cell receptor beta chain was sequenced within a study of siplizumab effects on memory and regulatory T cells. Study-wide findings and caveats: Apparently more diverse than memory cells, naive T cells also seemed major alloresponse contributors. The authors mapped only a minor fraction of alloreactive clones to unstimulated subsets. The average Treg-derived proportion among mappable alloreactive CD4+ clones was 65% to 75% with siplizumab versus under 35% in controls. Siplizumab led to significantly less abundant alloreactive sequences that could be traced back to unstimulated CD4+ memory cells.

The protocol was immunoSEQ multiplex PCR, while the TCRdb copy is restricted to in-frame clones and leaves out a portion. The table shows 70,000 to 90,000 clones, with roughly 93% occurring only once. A note on this clone: Its antigen is unidentified.

Sequencing was carried out using CD8+ T cells sorted from blood. The receptor was isolated from a human donor in good health.

CDR3 loop: CASSQGTGIYEQYF. CDR3 sequence (DNA): TGTGCCAGCAGCCAGGGGACAGGGATCTACGAGCAGTACTTC. The chain recombines TRBV5-6 with TRBJ2-7; 9 bases align to TRBD1. The length of the CDR3 is 14 residues. Per germline, CDR1 SGHDT and CDR2 YYEEEE. V dropped 4 bases and J dropped 3; count of bases not matched to a gene: 5.